The sequence of this T cell receptor beta chain was determined in a study of CD8 T cells in ankylosing spondylitis. Study outcomes and limitations: Reportedly, matched ankylosing spondylitis synovial fluid was significantly enriched for disease-linked clones. Characteristic, it appeared, of ankylosing spondylitis blood was a TCR beta motif of several highly homologous variants.

TCRdb reprocessed the 5' RACE reads with MiXCR, giving one entry per CDR3 protein. The repertoire holds under 300,000 distinct CDR3 sequences, with about 9.1% as singletons. The sample holds many counts of this clonotype. The antigen remains unidentified. The receptor was derived from a male donor with ankylosing spondylitis or in good health (not recorded which). Sequenced input: blood, either unsorted or a sorted T cell fraction (not recorded which).

This CDR3 is CASSSVPDYTF. The CDR3 nucleotides read TGTGCCAGCAGTTCTGTCCCCGATTACACCTTC. This chain uses TRBV12-3 or TRBV12-4 with TRBJ1-2, with D unresolved. The CDR3 covers 11 residues. Trimming stripped 4 bases from V and 11 bases from J, with 11 bases between.